A single sample is the source of the 21 T cell receptor beta chains below, sequenced in a study of CD8+ T cells in alopecia areata. RNA extraction was followed by reverse transcription into cDNA, which acted as the sequencing template. Profiled with immunoSEQ multiplex PCR; TCRdb holds only in-frame clones, not every one. The data contain approximately 150,000 clones, around 87% of them singletons. Sequencing used CD8+ T cells sorted from blood, obtained at week 0. The receptors stem from a human donor with alopecia areata.

The chain carries TRBV2 and TRBJ1-5; no clear D. V lost 6 bases and J 11 bases, leaving 11 bases between the germline ends. CDR1 and CDR2 from the germline V gene are SNHLY and FYNNEI. The CDR3 consists of 11 residues. The CDR3 sequence is CASSQAGSQHF. The DNA of the CDR3 is TGTGCCAGCAGCCAAGCTGGGTCCCAGCATTTT. Variable domain in full (rest from reference TRBV2 and TRBJ1-5): EPEVTQTPSHQVTQMGQEVILRCVPISNHLYFYWYRQILGQKVEFLVSFYNNEISEKSEIFDDQFSVERPDGSNFTLKIRSTKLEDSAMYFCASSQAGSQHFGDGTRLSIL.

This chain connects TRBV29-1 to TRBJ2-1; D might be TRBD1 (5 bases). The germline V gene encodes CDR1 SQVTM and CDR2 ANQGSEA. The CDR3 is 11 residues long. The V gene lost 5 bases and the J gene lost 4 bases, with 6 bases spanning the gap. The CDR3 DNA reads TGCAGCGTTTACAGGTACAATGAGCAGTTCTTC. It translates to CSVYRYNEQFF.

This clone appeared a few times. The chain carries TRBV29-1 and TRBJ1-2; TRBD1 agrees at 8 bases. This CDR3 spans 13 amino acids. The V and J ends lost 0 bases and 8 bases, in that order; junction bases with no gene match: 5. Germline values: CDR1 SQVTM, CDR2 ANQGSEA. CDR3 DNA sequence: TGCAGCGTTGAAGATTCGACAGGGGACGGCTACACCTTC. Its translation is CSVEDSTGDGYTF.

The J gene is TRBJ2-7, the V gene TRBV27, with 7 bases lining up with TRBD2. Germline V gives CDR1 MNHEY, CDR2 SMNVEV (reference sequence). The CDR3 runs 13 residues. Trimming took 3 bases from V and 4 from J; bases not matched to a gene: 3. The CDR3 loop reads CASSFTGGYEQYF. The CDR3 DNA is TGTGCCAGCAGTTTTACGGGGGGTTACGAGCAGTACTTC.

This clone was recorded once. The CDR3 DNA is TGCAGCGTTGAAGGAGGGATTGCTGAAGCTTTCTTT. Translated: CSVEGGIAEAFF. The genes are TRBV29-1 and TRBJ1-1; no firm D call. In germline, CDR1 is SQVTM, CDR2 ANQGSEA. The CDR3 spans 12 residues. With 1 base removed from V and 6 bases from J, the gap between germline ends came to 9 bases.

This clone was seen a single time. V and J are TRBV7-9 and TRBJ2-7, with D possibly TRBD1 on 6 matching bases. The germline V and J ends were trimmed by 4 bases and 5 bases, with 12 bases remaining between them. The CDR3 sequence is 13 residues long. Looked up from germline, CDR1 is SEHNR and CDR2 is FQNEAQ (reference sequence). CDR3 protein: CASSSTSGDEQYF. The CDR3 nucleotides are TGTGCCAGCAGCTCCACCTCAGGGGACGAGCAGTACTTC.

This chain joins TRBV10-2 and TRBJ2-7; 9 nucleotides match TRBD1. Germline values: CDR1 WSHSY, CDR2 SAAADI. The CDR3 is 14 amino acids. V dropped 8 bases and J dropped 6; count of bases not matched to a gene: 11. Written as DNA, the CDR3 is TGCGCCAGCGGGCAGGGACAGGGAGAGGGCGAGCAGTACTTC. It encodes CASGQGQGEGEQYF.

The V call is TRBV29-1, the J call TRBJ2-1; tentatively, D is TRBD1 (5 bases). The CDR3 consists of 17 residues. V was clipped by 0 bases and J by 4 bases, with 19 bases between them. The germline gives CDR1 SQVTM, CDR2 ANQGSEA. CDR3 residues: CSVEDLPGPSVYNEQFF. The CDR3, as DNA: TGCAGCGTTGAAGATCTACCAGGGCCCTCTGTGTACAATGAGCAGTTCTTC.

This chain joins TRBV6-5 and TRBJ1-4, with D possibly TRBD1 on 5 matching bases. The V gene lost 6 bases and the J gene lost 0 bases, with 11 bases spanning the gap. This CDR3 spans 15 amino acids. CDR1 and CDR2 (germline): MNHEY, SVGAGI. The CDR3 coding sequence is TGTGCCAGCAGCCTATCAGGGCCAACTAATGAAAAACTGTTTTTT. Translation: CASSLSGPTNEKLFF.

The chain couples TRBV4-2 to TRBJ1-1; D gene ambiguous. The germline gives CDR1 LGHNA, CDR2 YNFKEQ. The germline V and J ends were trimmed by 3 bases and 6 bases, with 20 bases remaining between them. The CDR3 is made up of 16 amino acids. Here the CDR3 DNA reads TGTGCCAGCAGCCAGGCTGACGGAGGGCTTGGACCTGAAGCTTTCTTT. It codes for CASSQADGGLGPEAFF.

The chain recombines TRBV7-9 with TRBJ2-7, with 7 bases lining up with TRBD2. J was trimmed by 5 bases and V by 3 bases; bases with no gene match: 13. This CDR3 is 16 amino acids long. The V gene's germline CDR1 is SEHNR and CDR2 FQNEAQ (reference sequence). CDR3 residues: CASSLRTSRALDEQYF. DNA for the CDR3: TGTGCCAGCAGCTTGCGGACTAGTCGGGCGTTGGACGAGCAGTACTTC.

The V call is TRBV7-9, the J call TRBJ1-2; D not certain. The length of the CDR3 is 15 residues. V was shortened by 5 bases and J by 0 bases, with 13 bases between the two germline ends. Germline V gene sequence: CDR1 SEHNR, CDR2 FQNEAQ (reference sequence). The CDR3 DNA reads TGTGCCAGCAGCGGAACAGACAAATCTAACTATGGCTACACCTTC. It translates to CASSGTDKSNYGYTF.

The chain recombines TRBV9 with TRBJ2-3; 7 bases match TRBD2. Germline assignment: CDR1 SGDLS and CDR2 YYNGEE. The CDR3 runs 14 residues. V lost 3 bases to trimming and J lost 4 bases; unmatched junction nucleotides: 5. The CDR3 reads CASSDSGYADTQYF. CDR3 bases: TGTGCCAGCAGCGATAGCGGGTACGCAGATACGCAGTATTTT.

V gene TRBV29-1 combines with J gene TRBJ1-2; TRBD1 matches 9 bases. The CDR3 spans 13 residues. The V gene end was trimmed by 3 bases and the J gene end by 6 bases; junction bases not matched to a gene: 5. The V gene's germline CDR1 is SQVTM and CDR2 ANQGSEA. CDR3 in amino acids: CSVEEQGANGYTF. The CDR3 bases are TGCAGCGTTGAGGAACAGGGGGCGAATGGCTACACCTTC.

J is TRBJ2-7 and V is TRBV2; a weak D match, TRBD1 (6 bases). Germline CDR1 is SNHLY and CDR2 is FYNNEI. V shed 8 bases and J shed 4 bases, with 12 bases lying between them. This CDR3 has 12 residues. CDR3 DNA sequence: TGTGCCAGCCGAGGACAGTTATACGAGCAGTACTTC. Its translation: CASRGQLYEQYF.

V and J are TRBV18 and TRBJ2-5; D is unresolved. The CDR3 loop spans 11 amino acids. Germline V gives CDR1 KGHSH, CDR2 LQKENI. The V gene lost 3 bases and the J gene lost 4 bases, with 3 bases spanning the gap. The CDR3 region has the DNA TGTGCCAGCTCACCGGGAGAGACCCAGTACTTC. Encoded protein: CASSPGETQYF.

Regarding this clone: The junction does not match germline at one end; this may be a read error. The chain recombines TRBV19 with TRBJ1-1; D unclear. The V gene's germline CDR1 is LNHDA and CDR2 SQIVND (reference sequence). This CDR3 region has 14 residues. CDR3 sequence: CANSIGGEYTEAFF. The CDR3 coding sequence is TGTGCCAATAGTATAGGAGGAGAGTACACTGAAGCTTTCTTT.

The V gene is TRBV6-5, the J gene TRBJ1-4; the D gene is possibly TRBD1 (5 bases). Germline V gene lookup returns CDR1 MNHEY and CDR2 SVGAGI. V was shortened by 7 bases and J by 4 bases, with 16 bases between the two germline ends. This CDR3 contains 15 residues. CDR3 DNA: TGTGCCAGCACCCCACTTGCAGGGAGTAATGAAAAACTGTTTTTT. Protein product: CASTPLAGSNEKLFF.

The chain is built from TRBV4-1 and TRBJ1-1; no clear D. With 1 base removed from V and 11 bases from J, the gap between germline ends came to 14 bases. Germline CDR1 is MGHRA and CDR2 is YSYEKL. CDR3 size: 13 residues. CDR3 region: CASSQVLGPEAFF. DNA of the CDR3: TGCGCCAGCAGCCAAGTTCTAGGGCCGGAGGCTTTCTTT.

This rearrangement joins TRBV14 to TRBJ2-3; 7 positions agree with TRBD2. With V trimmed by 3 bases and J by 1 base, 1 base remained unmatched. The CDR3 length is 14 residues. Germline V gene data show CDR1 as SGHDN and CDR2 as FVKESK. The CDR3 DNA reads as TGTGCCAGCAGCCACAGCGGGGGCACAGATACGCAGTATTTT. Protein: CASSHSGGTDTQYF.

V usage is TRBV7-9 and J usage is TRBJ2-7; tentative D call: TRBD2 (6 bases). CDR1 and CDR2 from the germline V gene are SEHNR and FQNEAQ (reference sequence). This CDR3 region has 15 residues. Trimming shortened V by 5 bases and J by 5 bases, and 19 bases separated the two germline ends. CDR3 sequence: CASSLISGGRNEQYF. The CDR3 nucleotides are TGTGCCAGCAGCCTAATTTCAGGAGGGAGGAACGAGCAGTACTTC.